The T cell receptor (beta chain) described here comes from a study of cytomegalovirus exposure and HLA in healthy donors. Germline lookup yields CDR1 SGHTA and CDR2 FQGNSA. The CDR3 runs to 14 residues. V lost 0 bases and J 7 bases, leaving 13 bases between the germline ends. Both 60 Vbeta primers and 13 Jbeta primers went into the PCR. Sequencing used immunoSEQ multiplex PCR; TCRdb keeps in-frame clones, though not all of them. The sample gives a few hundred thousand clones, approximately 80% of which show up once; approximately 0.22% is in the top ten. Sample: PBMCs. The source of this sequence is a girl aged 2-10 years in good health and CMV-seronegative. The chain couples TRBV7-2 to TRBJ2-7; a possible D gene is TRBD2 (6 bases). The CDR3 DNA sequence: TGTGCCAGCAGCTTAGCTTCCCTAGCGCGGGAGCAGTACTTC. Translating it yields CASSLASLAREQYF.